Following are 24 T cell receptor beta chains from one sample sequenced in a study of blood T cell repertoires in COVID-19. Libraries were prepared by immunoSEQ multiplex PCR; TCRdb keeps only in-frame clonotypes and omits some of them. The sample includes 200,000 to 250,000 clones, about nine tenths of them seen just once. What was sequenced was PBMCs or T cells enriched from blood (not recorded which). These receptors were collected from a woman aged 25 to 39 with acute COVID-19.

This clone was observed a handful of times. The rearrangement links TRBV6-5 to TRBJ2-1; TRBD2 agrees at 8 bases. The trim removed 5 bases at V and 8 bases at J, leaving 11 bases unmatched. This CDR3 comprises 15 residues. Germline V gene data show CDR1 as MNHEY and CDR2 as SVGAGI. This chain's CDR3 is CASSLLADPGDEQFF. In DNA form, the CDR3 reads TGTGCCAGCAGTCTACTAGCGGACCCAGGGGATGAGCAGTTCTTC.

This chain connects TRBV6-5 to TRBJ1-2, with D possibly being TRBD1 (5 bases). Germline V lookup: CDR1 MNHEY, CDR2 SVGAGI. Trimming shortened V by 6 bases and J by 8 bases, and 16 bases separated the two germline ends. The CDR3 runs to 13 residues. CDR3 residues: CASSAFLEGGYTF. CDR3 DNA: TGTGCCAGCAGCGCCTTTCTGGAGGGGGGCTACACCTTC.

The V and J genes are TRBV27 and TRBJ1-2, with 10 bases that match TRBD1. Germline V gene data show CDR1 as MNHEY and CDR2 as SMNVEV (reference sequence). With 5 bases clipped from V and 4 bases from J, the junction kept 1 base outside the gene matches. CDR3 length: 13 residues. The CDR3 bases are TGTGCCAGCAGTGGGGACAGGGGCTATGGCTACACCTTC. Protein sequence: CASSGDRGYGYTF.

This sequence joins TRBV28 and TRBJ1-5, with TRBD1 matching over 8 bases. Germline loops: CDR1 MDHEN, CDR2 SYDVKM. V lost 6 bases and J lost 9; bases outside the gene matches: 10. The CDR3 covers 14 residues. In DNA, the CDR3 is TGTGCCAGCAGATACAGGGGGAGCAATGGGCCCCAGCATTTT. Its protein is CASRYRGSNGPQHF. Filled out from reference TRBV28 and TRBJ1-5, the complete variable domain reads DVKVTQSSRYLVKRTGEKVFLECVQDMDHENMFWYRQDPGLGLRLIYFSYDVKMKEKGDIPEGYSVSREKKERFSLILESASTNQTSMYLCASRYRGSNGPQHFGDGTRLSIL.

The table lists this clone with a few counts. V usage is TRBV5-4 and J usage is TRBJ1-3, with D possibly TRBD1 on 6 matching bases. This CDR3 contains 16 residues. Germline values: CDR1 SGHNT, CDR2 YYREEE (reference sequence). V was shortened by 2 bases and J by 0 bases, with 12 bases between the two germline ends. The CDR3 DNA is TGTGCCAGCAGCTTTACAGGGTCTAGCTCTGGAAACACCATATATTTT. Protein product: CASSFTGSSSGNTIYF.

The V and J genes are TRBV30 and TRBJ2-1; 7 bases map to TRBD2. The CDR3 has 15 residues. The germline gives CDR1 GTSNPN, CDR2 SVGIG (reference sequence). Trimming took 3 bases from V and 9 from J; bases not matched to a gene: 14. CDR3 nucleotides: TGTGCCTGGAGGGAACGCGGGGGTTTGAGGGGTGAGCAGTTCTTC. It translates to CAWRERGGLRGEQFF.

The chain couples TRBV11-2 to TRBJ2-7, with D unclear. This CDR3 has 14 residues. The V end was cut by 1 base, the J end by 0 bases, with 7 bases between. Germline V gene lookup returns CDR1 SGHAT and CDR2 FQNNGV. In DNA, the CDR3 is TGTGCCAGCAGCTTAGGACTGAGCTCCTACGAGCAGTACTTC. Translated, it gives CASSLGLSSYEQYF.

This clone is a singleton in its sample. The chain carries TRBV9 and TRBJ2-1; a possible D gene is TRBD2 (5 bases). The CDR3 consists of 15 residues. Germline V lookup: CDR1 SGDLS, CDR2 YYNGEE. V was cut by 1 base and J by 1 base, with 9 bases left in between. The CDR3 DNA reads TGTGCCAGCAGCGTAAATGGACTTTCCTACAATGAGCAGTTCTTC. As protein: CASSVNGLSYNEQFF.

The rearrangement uses TRBV2 and TRBJ2-3; maybe TRBD2 (6 bases). V was clipped by 6 bases and J by 2 bases, with 9 bases between them. This CDR3 contains 13 residues. Germline CDR1 and CDR2: SNHLY and FYNNEI. DNA of the CDR3: TGTGCCAGCAGCGGGGGAAACACAGATACGCAGTATTTT. Protein product: CASSGGNTDTQYF.

V is TRBV28 and J is TRBJ2-1; 8 nucleotides align to TRBD1. With V trimmed by 5 bases and J by 5 bases, 2 bases remained unmatched. Germline V gene lookup returns CDR1 MDHEN and CDR2 SYDVKM. The CDR3 is made up of 13 amino acids. CDR3 DNA: TGTGCCAGCAGTCGGACAGGGAACAATGAGCAGTTCTTC. The encoded protein is CASSRTGNNEQFF. Full variable domain (outside the CDR3, taken from reference TRBV28 and TRBJ2-1): DVKVTQSSRYLVKRTGEKVFLECVQDMDHENMFWYRQDPGLGLRLIYFSYDVKMKEKGDIPEGYSVSREKKERFSLILESASTNQTSMYLCASSRTGNNEQFFGPGTRLTVL.

V is TRBV19 and J is TRBJ2-4; D is ambiguous. Germline CDR1 reads LNHDA; CDR2 reads SQIVND (reference sequence). V lost 3 bases to trimming and J lost 6 bases, with 12 bases between them. CDR3 length equals 14 residues. The CDR3 nucleotides read TGTGCCAGTAGTATGTTTGAGAAAAGAAACATTCAGTACTTC. The encoded protein is CASSMFEKRNIQYF.

This clone was counted a few times. The V call is TRBV15, the J call TRBJ1-5, with 8 bases identical to TRBD1. CDR3 length: 15 residues. The germline V gene encodes CDR1 LNHNV and CDR2 YYDKDF (reference sequence). J was trimmed by 8 bases and V by 1 base; bases with no gene match: 7. This CDR3 reads CATSRGQGAGEPQHF. The CDR3 region has the DNA TGTGCCACCAGCAGAGGTCAGGGGGCCGGAGAGCCCCAGCATTTT.

This clone was recorded only once. J is TRBJ2-2 and V is TRBV11-2, with no clear D. Germline assignment: CDR1 SGHAT and CDR2 FQNNGV. The CDR3 extends over 15 amino acids. V gave up 1 base and J gave up 0 bases, with 6 bases separating them. CDR3 in amino acids: CASSLGESNTGELFF. The DNA for the CDR3 is TGTGCCAGCAGCTTAGGCGAATCGAACACCGGGGAGCTGTTTTTT.

CDR3 region: CASSETRDRVVKNIQYF. For the CDR3, the DNA is TGTGCCAGCAGTGAAACCCGGGACAGGGTCGTCAAAAACATTCAGTACTTC. The chain uses TRBV2 and TRBJ2-4, with TRBD1 matching over 9 bases. CDR1 and CDR2 from the germline V gene are SNHLY and FYNNEI. Unmatched junction bases numbered 8, after V lost 2 bases and J lost 3 bases. The CDR3 is 17 residues long.

The V and J genes are TRBV7-3 and TRBJ2-1; 7 positions agree with TRBD2. This CDR3 comprises 18 residues. The J segment lost 2 bases and the V segment lost 1 base, leaving 11 bases of the junction unmatched. Germline V gene lookup returns CDR1 SGHTA and CDR2 FQGTGA. For the CDR3, the DNA is TGTGCCAGCAGCTTAATCTCCTCCCTGGGGGGGACCTACAATGAGCAGTTCTTC. This sequence encodes CASSLISSLGGTYNEQFF.

The CDR3 DNA is TGTGCCAGCAGCTTCGACAGACACACCGGGGAGCTGTTTTTT. It encodes CASSFDRHTGELFF. The chain recombines TRBV7-2 with TRBJ2-2, with D perhaps matching TRBD1 (5 bases). The germline V gene encodes CDR1 SGHTA and CDR2 FQGNSA. The CDR3 contains 14 residues. The V end lost 3 bases, the J end lost 3 bases, and 8 bases lay between the germline ends.

This chain joins TRBV7-9 and TRBJ2-5, with D perhaps TRBD2 (6 bases). CDR3 length: 15 amino acids. Trimming left V 8 bases short and J 1 base short, with 17 bases between. The germline gives CDR1 SEHNR, CDR2 FQNEAQ (reference sequence). This chain's CDR3 is CASSNGPGLQETQYF. In DNA form, the CDR3 reads TGTGCCAGCTCAAATGGCCCGGGACTCCAAGAGACCCAGTACTTC.

This clone was seen a few times. The rearrangement links TRBV19 to TRBJ1-2; 8 bases align to TRBD1. Germline trimming cut 5 bases from V and 4 bases from J; bases unmatched to any gene: 9. Germline V gene data show CDR1 as LNHDA and CDR2 as SQIVND (reference sequence). This CDR3 is built from 15 residues. CDR3 sequence: CASSLHIDRGYGYTF. The CDR3 DNA follows: TGTGCCAGTAGTCTTCACATTGACAGGGGCTATGGCTACACCTTC.

This chain connects TRBV9 to TRBJ2-1, with 10 bases matching TRBD1. V lost 1 base, J lost 7 bases, and 8 bases stayed unmatched. The CDR3 has 16 amino acids. CDR1 is SGDLS and CDR2 is YYNGEE in the germline V gene. CDR3 region: CASSVLRQGALNEQFF. For the CDR3, the DNA is TGTGCCAGCAGCGTACTTCGACAGGGGGCTTTGAATGAGCAGTTCTTC.

This sequence joins TRBV19 and TRBJ2-5, with D unresolved. Trimming took off 1 base at V and 5 bases at J, with 14 bases between the two ends. Germline assignment: CDR1 LNHDA and CDR2 SQIVND (reference sequence). This CDR3 comprises 15 residues. DNA of the CDR3: TGTGCCAGTAGTATAGGCGTCCCCCCGGGTGAGACCCAGTACTTC. Translation: CASSIGVPPGETQYF.

This rearrangement joins TRBV2 to TRBJ2-7; no clear D. There are 11 residues in the CDR3. Trimming cost V 9 bases and J 6 bases, with 12 bases left between them. CDR1 and CDR2 (germline): SNHLY, FYNNEI. The CDR3 nucleotides are TGTGCCAGTTCTGAGGTCCGCGAGCAGTACTTC. Residues: CASSEVREQYF.

V is TRBV6-1 and J is TRBJ1-5, with D perhaps TRBD1 (5 bases). Trimming took 2 bases from V and 7 from J, leaving 15 bases between them. Germline V lookup: CDR1 MNHNS, CDR2 SASEGT. The CDR3 extends over 15 amino acids. The CDR3 region has the DNA TGTGCCAGCAGTGAATGGGGCAGGGATAACCAGCCCCAGCATTTT. This sequence encodes CASSEWGRDNQPQHF.

The chain couples TRBV28 to TRBJ2-2; the match to TRBD2 covers 11 bases. With V trimmed by 5 bases and J by 0 bases, 11 bases remained unmatched. This CDR3 spans 19 amino acids. CDR1 and CDR2 (germline): MDHEN, SYDVKM. CDR3 region: CASSTPGSGGVTNTGELFF. CDR3 in DNA: TGTGCCAGCAGTACCCCGGGTAGCGGGGGGGTAACGAACACCGGGGAGCTGTTTTTT.

V gene TRBV5-1 combines with J gene TRBJ2-1; D unclear. Germline values: CDR1 SGHRS, CDR2 YFSETQ. The V gene lost 1 base and the J gene lost 1 base, with 12 bases spanning the gap. The CDR3 extends over 16 amino acids. The CDR3 nucleotides are TGCGCCAGCAGCTTGTCCAGGCTCCTATCCTACAATGAGCAGTTCTTC. Amino acids: CASSLSRLLSYNEQFF. The variable domain in full, completed from reference TRBV5-1 and TRBJ2-1, reads KAGVTQTPRYLIKTRGQQVTLSCSPISGHRSVSWYQQTPGQGLQFLFEYFSETQRNKGNFPGRFSGRQFSNSRSEMNVSTLELGDSALYLCASSLSRLLSYNEQFFGPGTRLTVL.